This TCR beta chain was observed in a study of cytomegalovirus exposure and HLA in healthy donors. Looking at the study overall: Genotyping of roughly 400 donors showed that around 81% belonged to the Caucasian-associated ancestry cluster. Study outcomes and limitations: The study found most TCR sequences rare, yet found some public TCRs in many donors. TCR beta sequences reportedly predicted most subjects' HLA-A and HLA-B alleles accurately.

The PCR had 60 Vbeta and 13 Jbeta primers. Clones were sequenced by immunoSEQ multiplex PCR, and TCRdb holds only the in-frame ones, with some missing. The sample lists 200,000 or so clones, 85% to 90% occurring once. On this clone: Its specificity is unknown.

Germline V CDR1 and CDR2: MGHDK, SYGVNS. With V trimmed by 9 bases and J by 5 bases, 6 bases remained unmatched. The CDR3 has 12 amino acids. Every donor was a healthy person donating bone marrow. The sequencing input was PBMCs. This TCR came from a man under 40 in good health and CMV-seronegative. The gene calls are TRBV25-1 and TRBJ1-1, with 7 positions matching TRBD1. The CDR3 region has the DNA TGTGCCAGTGCAGGGGGGTGGACTGAAGCTTTCTTT. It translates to CASAGGWTEAFF.